This T cell receptor (beta chain) was sequenced for a study of CD8 T cells in ankylosing spondylitis. The study's findings and limits: Prior literature has documented some motif variants in synovial fluid and blood from reactive arthritis. Reportedly, matched ankylosing spondylitis synovial fluid was significantly enriched for disease-linked clones. Researchers report that disease-linked clones proved CD8+ and relatively rare in peripheral blood. Within ankylosing spondylitis blood, a TCR beta motif made up of roughly eight highly homologous variants appeared to be characteristic.

Germline V gene data show CDR1 as SGHVS and CDR2 as FNYEAQ. The V gene lost 5 bases and the J gene lost 5 bases, with 21 bases spanning the gap. The CDR3 extends over 17 amino acids. A note on this clonotype: Its cognate antigen is unknown.

Making use of molecular barcodes, quantitative 5'-RACE generated TCR beta libraries. A single record per CDR3 protein comes from TCRdb applying MiXCR to the 5' RACE reads. The table shows more than 600,000 distinct CDR3 sequences, with around 20% occurring only once. The clonotype was recovered from a male donor with ankylosing spondylitis. The genes are TRBV7-6 and TRBJ1-4; D ambiguous. The sample taken for sequencing was blood, either unsorted or a sorted T cell fraction (not recorded which). The CDR3 loop reads CASSPGWLGQTNEKLFF. For the CDR3, the DNA is TGTGCCAGCAGCCCGGGGTGGTTGGGCCAAACCAATGAAAAACTGTTTTTT.